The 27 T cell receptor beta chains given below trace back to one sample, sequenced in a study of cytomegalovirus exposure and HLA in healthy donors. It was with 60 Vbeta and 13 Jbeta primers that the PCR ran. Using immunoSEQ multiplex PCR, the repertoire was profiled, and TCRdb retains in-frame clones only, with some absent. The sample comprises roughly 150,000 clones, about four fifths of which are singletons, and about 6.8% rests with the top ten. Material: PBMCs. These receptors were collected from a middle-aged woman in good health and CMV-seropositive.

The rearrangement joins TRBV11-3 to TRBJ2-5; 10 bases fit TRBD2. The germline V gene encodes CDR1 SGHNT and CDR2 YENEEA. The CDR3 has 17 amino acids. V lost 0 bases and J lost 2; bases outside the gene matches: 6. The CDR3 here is CASSLDQLAGVQETQYF. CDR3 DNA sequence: TGTGCCAGCAGCTTAGATCAGCTAGCGGGAGTTCAAGAGACCCAGTACTTC.

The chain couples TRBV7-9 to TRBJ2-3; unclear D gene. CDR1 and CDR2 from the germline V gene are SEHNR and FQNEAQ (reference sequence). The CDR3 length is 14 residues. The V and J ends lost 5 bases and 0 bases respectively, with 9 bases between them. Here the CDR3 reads CASSSGLSTDTQYF. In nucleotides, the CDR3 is TGTGCCAGCAGCAGTGGCCTTAGCACAGATACGCAGTATTTT. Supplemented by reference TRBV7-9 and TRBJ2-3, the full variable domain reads DTGVSQNPRHKITKRGQNVTFRCDPISEHNRLYWYRQTLGQGPEFLTYFQNEAQLEKSRLLSDRFSAERPKGSFSTLEIQRTEQGDSAMYLCASSSGLSTDTQYFGPGTRLTVL.

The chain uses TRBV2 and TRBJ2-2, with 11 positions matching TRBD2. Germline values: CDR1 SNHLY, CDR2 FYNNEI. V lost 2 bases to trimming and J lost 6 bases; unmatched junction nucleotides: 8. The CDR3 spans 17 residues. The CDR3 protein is CASSEIEVAGGSGELFF. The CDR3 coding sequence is TGTGCCAGCAGTGAAATTGAGGTAGCGGGAGGGTCCGGGGAGCTGTTTTTT. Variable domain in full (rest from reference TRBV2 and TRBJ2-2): EPEVTQTPSHQVTQMGQEVILRCVPISNHLYFYWYRQILGQKVEFLVSFYNNEISEKSEIFDDQFSVERPDGSNFTLKIRSTKLEDSAMYFCASSEIEVAGGSGELFFGEGSRLTVL.

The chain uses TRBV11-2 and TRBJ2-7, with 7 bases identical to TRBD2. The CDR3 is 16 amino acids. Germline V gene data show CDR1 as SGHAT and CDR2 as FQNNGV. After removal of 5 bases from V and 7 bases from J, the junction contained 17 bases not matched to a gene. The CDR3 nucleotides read TGTGCCAGCAGCCGGGGGGTCAATCAAGCTACGACGGAGCAGTACTTC. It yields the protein CASSRGVNQATTEQYF.

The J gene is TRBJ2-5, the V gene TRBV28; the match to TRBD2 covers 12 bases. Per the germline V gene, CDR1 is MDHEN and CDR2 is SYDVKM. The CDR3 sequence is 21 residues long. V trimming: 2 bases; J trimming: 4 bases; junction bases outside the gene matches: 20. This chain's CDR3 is CASSLRGLLAGGPDYLETQYF. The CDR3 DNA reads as TGTGCCAGCAGTTTAAGGGGGCTGCTAGCGGGAGGGCCGGATTACTTAGAGACCCAGTACTTC.

The CDR3 nucleotides read TGTGCCATCAGTACAGGGTTGGATAATTCACCCCTCCACTTT. Protein sequence: CAISTGLDNSPLHF. V usage is TRBV10-3 and J usage is TRBJ1-6; possibly TRBD1 for D (6 bases). The V gene's germline CDR1 is ENHRY and CDR2 SYGVKD. This CDR3 spans 14 amino acids. Trimming shortened V by 5 bases and J by 5 bases, and 10 bases separated the two germline ends.

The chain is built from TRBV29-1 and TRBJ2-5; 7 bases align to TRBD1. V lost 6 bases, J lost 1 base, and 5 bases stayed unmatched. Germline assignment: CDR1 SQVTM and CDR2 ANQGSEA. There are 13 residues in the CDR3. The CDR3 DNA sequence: TGCAGCGTAGAGACAGGGCCCCAAGAGACCCAGTACTTC. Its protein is CSVETGPQETQYF.

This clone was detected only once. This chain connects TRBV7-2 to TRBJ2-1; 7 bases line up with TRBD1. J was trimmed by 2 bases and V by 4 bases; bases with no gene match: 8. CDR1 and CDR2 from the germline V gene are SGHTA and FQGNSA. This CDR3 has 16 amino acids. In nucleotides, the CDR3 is TGTGCCAGCAGCTACCAAACAGGGGAGACCTACAATGAGCAGTTCTTC. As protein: CASSYQTGETYNEQFF.

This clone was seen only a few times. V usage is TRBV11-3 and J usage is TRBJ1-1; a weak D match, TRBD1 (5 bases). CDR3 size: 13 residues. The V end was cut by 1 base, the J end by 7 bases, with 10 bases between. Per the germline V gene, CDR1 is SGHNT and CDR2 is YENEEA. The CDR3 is CASSLVGEGEAFF. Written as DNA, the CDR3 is TGTGCCAGCAGCTTAGTAGGGGAGGGTGAAGCTTTCTTT.

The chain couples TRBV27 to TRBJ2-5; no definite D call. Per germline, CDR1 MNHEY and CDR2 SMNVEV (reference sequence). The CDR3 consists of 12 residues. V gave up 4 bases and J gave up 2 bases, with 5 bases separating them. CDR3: CASSSRQETQYF. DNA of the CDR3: TGTGCCAGCAGTTCGCGTCAAGAGACCCAGTACTTC.

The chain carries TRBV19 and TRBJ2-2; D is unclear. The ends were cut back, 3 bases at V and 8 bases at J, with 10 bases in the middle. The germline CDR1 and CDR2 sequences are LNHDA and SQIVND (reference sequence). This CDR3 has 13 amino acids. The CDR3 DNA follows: TGTGCCAGTAGTATCAACTCCGGGGGGGAGCTGTTTTTT. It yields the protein CASSINSGGELFF.

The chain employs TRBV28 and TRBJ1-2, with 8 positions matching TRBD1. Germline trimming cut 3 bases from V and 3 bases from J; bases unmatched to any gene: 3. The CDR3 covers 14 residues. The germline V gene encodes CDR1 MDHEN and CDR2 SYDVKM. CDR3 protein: CASSLGDRHYGYTF. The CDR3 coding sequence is TGTGCCAGCAGTTTGGGGGACAGGCACTATGGCTACACCTTC.

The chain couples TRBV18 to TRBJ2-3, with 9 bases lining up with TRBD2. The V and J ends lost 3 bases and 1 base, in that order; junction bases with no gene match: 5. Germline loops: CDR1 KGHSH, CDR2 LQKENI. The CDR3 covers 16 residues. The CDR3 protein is CASSPIAGAGTDTQYF. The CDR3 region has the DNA TGTGCCAGCTCACCTATAGCGGGAGCCGGCACAGATACGCAGTATTTT.

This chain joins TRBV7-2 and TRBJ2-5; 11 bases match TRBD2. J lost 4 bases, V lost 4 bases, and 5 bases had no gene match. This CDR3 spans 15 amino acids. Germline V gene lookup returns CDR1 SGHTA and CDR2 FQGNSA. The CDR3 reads CASSYSGLAVETQYF. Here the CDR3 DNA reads TGTGCCAGCAGCTACTCGGGACTAGCGGTAGAGACCCAGTACTTC. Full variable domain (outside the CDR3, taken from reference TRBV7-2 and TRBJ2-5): GAGVSQSPSNKVTEKGKDVELRCDPISGHTALYWYRQSLGQGLEFLIYFQGNSAPDKSGLPSDRFSAERTGGSVSTLTIQRTQQEDSAVYLCASSYSGLAVETQYFGPGTRLLVL.

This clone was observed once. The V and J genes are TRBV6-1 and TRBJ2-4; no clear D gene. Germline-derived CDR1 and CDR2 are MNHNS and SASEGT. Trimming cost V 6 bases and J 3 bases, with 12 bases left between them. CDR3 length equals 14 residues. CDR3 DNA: TGTGCCAGCAGCTCCGTGAGCATCAAAAACATTCAGTACTTC. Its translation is CASSSVSIKNIQYF.

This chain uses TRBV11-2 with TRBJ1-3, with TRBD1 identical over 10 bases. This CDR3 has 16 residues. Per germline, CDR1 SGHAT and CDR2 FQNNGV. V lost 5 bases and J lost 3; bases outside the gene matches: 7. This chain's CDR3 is CASSREGTGVGNTIYF. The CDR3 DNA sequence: TGTGCCAGCAGCCGAGAAGGGACAGGGGTTGGAAACACCATATATTTT.

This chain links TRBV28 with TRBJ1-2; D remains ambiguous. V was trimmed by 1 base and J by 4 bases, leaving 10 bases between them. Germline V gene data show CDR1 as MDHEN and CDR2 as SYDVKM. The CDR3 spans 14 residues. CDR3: CASSLYRGSYGYTF. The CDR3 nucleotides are TGTGCCAGCAGTTTATATCGGGGTTCCTATGGCTACACCTTC.

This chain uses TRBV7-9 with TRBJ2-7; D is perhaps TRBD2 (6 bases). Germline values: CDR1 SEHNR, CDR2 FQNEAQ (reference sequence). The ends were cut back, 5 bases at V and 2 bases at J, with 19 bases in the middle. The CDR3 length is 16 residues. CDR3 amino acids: CASSIWAGLTPYEQYF. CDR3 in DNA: TGTGCCAGCAGCATTTGGGCGGGGCTTACCCCCTACGAGCAGTACTTC.

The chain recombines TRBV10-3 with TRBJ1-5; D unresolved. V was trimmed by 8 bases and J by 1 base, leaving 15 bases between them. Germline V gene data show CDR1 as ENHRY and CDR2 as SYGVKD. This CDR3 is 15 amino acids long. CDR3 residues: CAIGPGPMSNQPQHF. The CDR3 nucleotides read TGTGCCATCGGTCCTGGGCCCATGAGCAATCAGCCCCAGCATTTT.

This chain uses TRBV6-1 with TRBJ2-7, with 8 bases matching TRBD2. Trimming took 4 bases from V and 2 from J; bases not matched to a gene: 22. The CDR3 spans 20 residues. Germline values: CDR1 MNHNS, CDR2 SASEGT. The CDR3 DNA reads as TGTGCCAGCAGTGGCCAAACCCCACAGGGACGCGGGGGGCGAGCCTACGAGCAGTACTTC. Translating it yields CASSGQTPQGRGGRAYEQYF.

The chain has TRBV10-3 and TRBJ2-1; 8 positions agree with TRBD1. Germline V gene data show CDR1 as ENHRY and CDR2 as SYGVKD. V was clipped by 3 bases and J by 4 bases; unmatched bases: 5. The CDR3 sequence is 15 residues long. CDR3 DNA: TGTGCCATCAGTGATTGGGACAGGACTTACAATGAGCAGTTCTTC. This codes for CAISDWDRTYNEQFF.

This chain's CDR3 is CASSRPGQGNPSSYNEQFF. CDR3 in DNA: TGCGCCAGCAGCCGCCCGGGACAGGGCAACCCCAGCTCCTACAATGAGCAGTTCTTC. This chain joins TRBV5-1 and TRBJ2-1, with 9 positions matching TRBD1. Germline CDR1 reads SGHRS; CDR2 reads YFSETQ. The CDR3 has 19 residues. J lost 0 bases, V lost 4 bases, and 14 bases had no gene match.

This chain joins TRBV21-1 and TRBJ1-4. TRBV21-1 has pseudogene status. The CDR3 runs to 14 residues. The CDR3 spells CASSPRSTNEKLFF. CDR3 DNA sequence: TGTGCCAGCAGCCCCCGTTCAACTAATGAAAAACTGTTTTTT.

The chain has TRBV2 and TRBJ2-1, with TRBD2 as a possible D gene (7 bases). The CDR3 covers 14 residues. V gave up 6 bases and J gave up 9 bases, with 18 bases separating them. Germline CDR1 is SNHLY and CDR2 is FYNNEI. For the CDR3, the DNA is TGTGCCAGCAGGAGGGGGGGTGGGAGGGGTGAGCAGTTCTTC. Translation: CASRRGGGRGEQFF.

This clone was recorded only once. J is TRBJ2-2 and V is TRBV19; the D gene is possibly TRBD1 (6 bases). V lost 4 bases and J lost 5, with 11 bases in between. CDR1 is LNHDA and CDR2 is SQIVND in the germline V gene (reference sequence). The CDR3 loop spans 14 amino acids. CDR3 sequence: CASSTQGGTGELFF. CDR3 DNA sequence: TGTGCCAGTAGTACACAGGGCGGGACCGGGGAGCTGTTTTTT.

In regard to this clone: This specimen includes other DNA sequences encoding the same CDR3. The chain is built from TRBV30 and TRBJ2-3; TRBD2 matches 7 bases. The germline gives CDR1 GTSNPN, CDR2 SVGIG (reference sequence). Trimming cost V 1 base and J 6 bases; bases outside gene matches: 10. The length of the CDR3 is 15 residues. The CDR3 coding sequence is TGTGCCTGGAGTGGGGGGGGAGGCAGGGCGGATACGCAGTATTTT. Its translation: CAWSGGGGRADTQYF.

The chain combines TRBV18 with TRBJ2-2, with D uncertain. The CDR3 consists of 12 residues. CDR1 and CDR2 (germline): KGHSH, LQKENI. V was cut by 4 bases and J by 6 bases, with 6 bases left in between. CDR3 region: CASSLAPGELFF. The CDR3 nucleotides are TGTGCCAGCTCACTAGCCCCCGGGGAGCTGTTTTTT.